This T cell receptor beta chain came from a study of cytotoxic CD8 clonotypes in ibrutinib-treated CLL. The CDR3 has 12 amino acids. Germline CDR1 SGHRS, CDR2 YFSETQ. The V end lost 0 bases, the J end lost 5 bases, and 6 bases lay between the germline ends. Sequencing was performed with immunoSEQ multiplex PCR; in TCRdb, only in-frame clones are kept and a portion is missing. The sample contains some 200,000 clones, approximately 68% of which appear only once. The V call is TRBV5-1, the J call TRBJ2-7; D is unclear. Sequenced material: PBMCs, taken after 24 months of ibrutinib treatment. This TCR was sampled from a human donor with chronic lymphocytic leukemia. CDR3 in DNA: TGCGCCAGCAGCTTGGGGTGGGACGAGCAGTACTTC. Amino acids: CASSLGWDEQYF.